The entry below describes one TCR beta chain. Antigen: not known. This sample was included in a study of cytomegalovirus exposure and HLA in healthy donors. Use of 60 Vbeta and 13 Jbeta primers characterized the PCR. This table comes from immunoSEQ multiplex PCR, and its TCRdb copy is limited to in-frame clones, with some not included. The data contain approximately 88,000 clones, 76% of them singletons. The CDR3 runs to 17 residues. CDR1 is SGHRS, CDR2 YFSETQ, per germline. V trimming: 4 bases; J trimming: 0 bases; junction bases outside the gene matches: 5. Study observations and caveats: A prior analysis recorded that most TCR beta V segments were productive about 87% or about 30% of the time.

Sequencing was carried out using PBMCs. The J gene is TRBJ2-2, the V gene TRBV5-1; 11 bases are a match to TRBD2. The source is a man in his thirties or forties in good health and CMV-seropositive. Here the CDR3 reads CASSRLAGNANTGELFF. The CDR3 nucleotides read TGCGCCAGCAGCCGACTAGCGGGGAATGCGAACACCGGGGAGCTGTTTTTT.